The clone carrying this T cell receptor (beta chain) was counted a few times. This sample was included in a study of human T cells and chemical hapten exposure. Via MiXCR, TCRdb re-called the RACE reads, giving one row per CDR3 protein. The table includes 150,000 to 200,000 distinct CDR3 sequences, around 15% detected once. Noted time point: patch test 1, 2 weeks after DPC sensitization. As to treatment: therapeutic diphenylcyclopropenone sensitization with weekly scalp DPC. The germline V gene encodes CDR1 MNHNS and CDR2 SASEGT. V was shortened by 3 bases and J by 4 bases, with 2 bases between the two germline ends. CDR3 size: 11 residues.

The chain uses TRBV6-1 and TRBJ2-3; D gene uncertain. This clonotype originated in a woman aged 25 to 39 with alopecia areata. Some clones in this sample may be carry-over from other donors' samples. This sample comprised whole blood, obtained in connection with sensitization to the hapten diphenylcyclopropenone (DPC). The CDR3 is CASSEADTQYF. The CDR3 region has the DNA TGTGCCAGCAGTGAGGCAGATACGCAGTATTTT.